This TCR beta chain came from a study of OX40 agonist ivuxolimab in advanced cancers. Looking at the study overall: The study gave patients intravenous ivuxolimab at 0.01 to 10 mg/kg every 2 weeks. Overall study results and limits: The antigens recognized by the expanded peripheral T cells, that is their antigen specificity, were not determined. Within 6 weeks, CD4+ and CD8+ blood T cells expanded clonally at 0.1 to 3.0 mg/kg.

V lost 1 base to trimming and J lost 2 bases, with 5 bases between them. Germline-derived CDR1 and CDR2 are LGHNA and YSLEER. The CDR3 has 13 residues. TCRdb keeps only in-frame clones here, not all; method: immunoSEQ multiplex PCR. The sample includes over 55,000 clones, approximately 94% of them seen just once. Concerning this clone: The antigen remains undetermined.

The source material was CD4+ or CD8+ T cells sorted from blood, sampled in a trial of the OX40 agonist ivuxolimab. The sequence derives from an adult with an advanced solid tumor such as melanoma, head and neck, liver or kidney cancer. The V and J genes are TRBV4-3 and TRBJ2-5; D is possibly TRBD2 (5 bases). CDR3 in DNA: TGCGCCAGCAGCCAAGGACTACAAGAGACCCAGTACTTC. Encoded protein: CASSQGLQETQYF.